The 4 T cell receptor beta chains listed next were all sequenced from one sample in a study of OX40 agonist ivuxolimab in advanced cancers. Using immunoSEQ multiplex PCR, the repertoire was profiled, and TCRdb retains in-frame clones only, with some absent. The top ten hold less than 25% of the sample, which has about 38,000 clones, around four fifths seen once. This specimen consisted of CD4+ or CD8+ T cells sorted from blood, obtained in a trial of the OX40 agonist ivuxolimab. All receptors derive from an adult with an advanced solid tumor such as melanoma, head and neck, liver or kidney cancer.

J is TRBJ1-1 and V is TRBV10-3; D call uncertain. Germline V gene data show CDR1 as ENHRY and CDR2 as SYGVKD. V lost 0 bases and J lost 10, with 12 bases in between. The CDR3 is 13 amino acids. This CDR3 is CAISESDPAVAFF. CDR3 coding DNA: TGTGCCATCAGTGAGTCGGACCCGGCGGTAGCTTTCTTT.

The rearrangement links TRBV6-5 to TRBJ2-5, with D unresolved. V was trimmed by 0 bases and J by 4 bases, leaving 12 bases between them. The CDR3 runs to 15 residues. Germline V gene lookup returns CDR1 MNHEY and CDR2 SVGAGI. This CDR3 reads CASSYSRRLGETQYF. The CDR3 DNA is TGTGCCAGCAGTTACTCGCGTCGGCTGGGAGAGACCCAGTACTTC.

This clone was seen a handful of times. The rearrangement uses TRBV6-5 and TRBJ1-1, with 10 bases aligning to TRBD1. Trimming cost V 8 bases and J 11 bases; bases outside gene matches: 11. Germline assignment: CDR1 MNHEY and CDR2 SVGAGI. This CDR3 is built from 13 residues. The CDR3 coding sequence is TGTGCCAGCTACCGGGACAGGGGTTCTGGTGCTTTCTTT. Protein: CASYRDRGSGAFF.

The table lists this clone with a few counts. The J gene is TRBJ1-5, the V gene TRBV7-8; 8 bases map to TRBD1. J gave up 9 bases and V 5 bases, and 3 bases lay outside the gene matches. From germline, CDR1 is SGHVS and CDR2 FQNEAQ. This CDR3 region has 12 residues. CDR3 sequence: CASSPGQGPQHF. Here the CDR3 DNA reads TGTGCCAGCAGCCCCGGACAGGGGCCCCAGCATTTT.